These 27 T cell receptor beta chains originate from one sample sequenced in a study of cytomegalovirus exposure and HLA in healthy donors. Both 60 Vbeta primers and 13 Jbeta primers went into the PCR. The protocol was immunoSEQ multiplex PCR, while the TCRdb copy is restricted to in-frame clones and leaves out a portion. The sample has 75,000 or so clones, roughly 80% seen once. What was sequenced was PBMCs. The receptor source for this set is a woman in her 30s in good health and CMV-seropositive.

V and J are TRBV6-5 and TRBJ2-7; 8 bases are a match to TRBD2. Germline CDR1 MNHEY, CDR2 SVGAGI. The CDR3 extends over 15 amino acids. Losses at the gene ends were 5 bases for V and 4 bases for J; bases not matched to a gene: 10. The CDR3 DNA is TGTGCCAGCAGTAGAGCGGGAGTGGGGAAGTACGAGCAGTACTTC. Its protein product is CASSRAGVGKYEQYF.

The chain has TRBV10-3 and TRBJ2-3, with a weak D call TRBD2 (6 bases). V was trimmed by 2 bases and J by 0 bases, leaving 9 bases between them. The CDR3 totals 15 residues. The V gene's germline CDR1 is ENHRY and CDR2 SYGVKD. The CDR3 is CAISELRGSTDTQYF. The CDR3 nucleotides are TGTGCCATCAGTGAGCTGCGGGGCAGCACAGATACGCAGTATTTT.

The chain carries TRBV4-2 and TRBJ2-7; D is unresolved. V was trimmed by 0 bases and J by 3 bases, leaving 3 bases between them. CDR1 and CDR2 (germline): LGHNA, YNFKEQ. This CDR3 is 12 amino acids long. CDR3 coding DNA: TGTGCCAGCAGCCAAGACCGCTACGAGCAGTACTTC. Protein sequence: CASSQDRYEQYF.

This clone has more than one count but fewer than ten. This sequence joins TRBV2 and TRBJ1-1; 9 nucleotides align to TRBD1. The CDR3 length is 11 residues. Trimming took 7 bases from V and 10 from J; bases not matched to a gene: 4. From germline, CDR1 is SNHLY and CDR2 FYNNEI. CDR3 bases: TGTGCCAGCACCGACAGGGGGGGAGCTTTCTTT. It is translated as CASTDRGGAFF.

The rearrangement links TRBV11-2 to TRBJ1-5; no firm D call. Germline assignment: CDR1 SGHAT and CDR2 FQNNGV. The V end lost 5 bases, the J end lost 5 bases, and 10 bases lay between the germline ends. This CDR3 has 13 amino acids. In DNA form, the CDR3 reads TGTGCCAGCAGCCCCGGGAGGGATCAGCCCCAGCATTTT. Its protein is CASSPGRDQPQHF.

This sequence joins TRBV29-1 and TRBJ2-7; 10 bases align to TRBD1. J was trimmed by 6 bases and V by 1 base; bases with no gene match: 9. CDR3 size: 15 residues. Germline V lookup: CDR1 SQVTM, CDR2 ANQGSEA. This CDR3 reads CSVEGVPGQGSEQYF. The CDR3 DNA reads TGCAGCGTTGAAGGGGTCCCGGGACAGGGGAGCGAGCAGTACTTC.

V gene TRBV30 combines with J gene TRBJ1-5, with TRBD1 matching over 7 bases. This CDR3 spans 14 amino acids. Per germline, CDR1 GTSNPN and CDR2 SVGIG (reference sequence). Unmatched junction bases numbered 9, after V lost 3 bases and J lost 7 bases. In DNA, the CDR3 is TGTGCCTGGAGGAGACAGGGAAGTGGGCAGCCCCAGCATTTT. Amino acids: CAWRRQGSGQPQHF.

The V and J genes are TRBV5-1 and TRBJ1-1; perhaps TRBD1 as D (5 bases). Trimming removed 4 bases from V and 4 bases from J, with 17 bases in between. Germline loops: CDR1 SGHRS, CDR2 YFSETQ. This CDR3 contains 15 residues. The CDR3 nucleotides read TGCGCCAGCAGCCTGGCGGTCAGGGTAGGCACTGAAGCTTTCTTT. It encodes CASSLAVRVGTEAFF.

For the CDR3, the DNA is TGTGCCAGCAGGCCCTTCCGGGACCAAGAGACCCAGTACTTC. The encoded protein is CASRPFRDQETQYF. The chain carries TRBV2 and TRBJ2-5; no definite D call. Germline CDR1 and CDR2: SNHLY and FYNNEI. The CDR3 totals 14 residues. Trimming shortened V by 6 bases and J by 0 bases, and 11 bases separated the two germline ends.

This clone occurred once. The V call is TRBV29-1, the J call TRBJ2-2; 9 bases align to TRBD1. The CDR3 extends over 11 amino acids. V lost 7 bases, J lost 15 bases, and 9 bases stayed unmatched. Germline V lookup: CDR1 SQVTM, CDR2 ANQGSEA. The CDR3 is CSAAEGTGLFF. Written as DNA, the CDR3 is TGCAGCGCGGCCGAGGGGACAGGGTTGTTTTTT.

The rearrangement joins TRBV28 to TRBJ1-2; a possible D gene is TRBD1 (6 bases). The CDR3 has 14 amino acids. Germline CDR1 MDHEN, CDR2 SYDVKM. Trimming pared 6 bases from V and 6 bases from J, leaving 17 bases between. For the CDR3, the DNA is TGTGCCAGCAGGGCGGCAGGGGTTCAAGATGGCTACACCTTC. The encoded protein is CASRAAGVQDGYTF.

This chain connects TRBV6-5 to TRBJ1-1; D not resolved. Looked up from germline, CDR1 is MNHEY and CDR2 is SVGAGI. Trimming pared 7 bases from V and 6 bases from J, leaving 15 bases between. The CDR3 covers 13 residues. The DNA of the CDR3 is TGTGCCAGCACCTATGGTGGAGTCTCTGAAGCTTTCTTT. Its translation: CASTYGGVSEAFF.

J is TRBJ2-7 and V is TRBV29-1; possible D gene TRBD2, 6 bases. Trimming took 1 base from V and 1 from J, leaving 8 bases between them. Germline assignment: CDR1 SQVTM and CDR2 ANQGSEA. This CDR3 is 13 amino acids long. Here the CDR3 reads CSVEVEGSYEQYF. The CDR3 coding sequence is TGCAGCGTTGAAGTGGAGGGGTCCTACGAGCAGTACTTC.

The chain links TRBV5-4 to TRBJ2-1; 8 bases agree with TRBD2. Germline V lookup: CDR1 SGHNT, CDR2 YYREEE (reference sequence). The CDR3 spans 12 residues. After removal of 3 bases from V and 15 bases from J, the junction contained 8 bases not matched to a gene. The CDR3 DNA reads TGTGCCAGCAGCTCCCTAGCGGGCCAGACGTTCTTC. Its protein product is CASSSLAGQTFF.

Only a few counts were recorded for this clone. The V and J genes are TRBV27 and TRBJ1-1; D is unresolved. This CDR3 contains 13 residues. Looked up from germline, CDR1 is MNHEY and CDR2 is SMNVEV (reference sequence). The V end lost 2 bases, the J end lost 1 base, and 5 bases lay between the germline ends. The CDR3 region has the DNA TGTGCCAGCAGTTTAGGGCCGAACACTGAAGCTTTCTTT. Translating it yields CASSLGPNTEAFF.

The chain carries TRBV6-4 and TRBJ2-5; 10 bases are shared with TRBD1. Germline V CDR1 and CDR2: MRHNA, SNTAGT. Trimming at V came to 5 bases and at J to 5 bases, leaving 8 bases not matched to a gene. The CDR3 runs to 15 residues. The CDR3 spells CASSWDRGQRETQYF. The CDR3 region has the DNA TGTGCCAGCAGTTGGGACAGGGGACAAAGGGAGACCCAGTACTTC.

This sequence joins TRBV9 and TRBJ1-1, with D unresolved. Between the trimmed V and J ends, which lost 0 bases and 4 bases, there was a span of 13 bases. This CDR3 has 15 residues. CDR1 SGDLS and CDR2 YYNGEE come from the germline V gene. CDR3 nucleotide sequence: TGTGCCAGCAGCGTAGGGGGAGCGCGGGGCACTGAAGCTTTCTTT. As protein: CASSVGGARGTEAFF.

This clone was seen a handful of times. V and J are TRBV5-1 and TRBJ1-1, with TRBD1 matching 8 bases. Trimming removed 4 bases from V and 5 bases from J; junction bases left unmatched: 7. The CDR3 extends over 14 amino acids. Germline V gives CDR1 SGHRS, CDR2 YFSETQ. The CDR3 here is CASSHGQGGTEAFF. In DNA, the CDR3 is TGCGCCAGCAGCCACGGACAGGGAGGGACTGAAGCTTTCTTT.

The chain links TRBV28 to TRBJ2-5; 7 nucleotides line up with TRBD2. CDR3 length: 13 residues. Germline V gives CDR1 MDHEN, CDR2 SYDVKM. With V trimmed by 10 bases and J by 5 bases, 10 bases remained unmatched. CDR3 protein: CATRPGLMETQYF. The CDR3 DNA reads as TGTGCCACCCGTCCGGGACTAATGGAGACCCAGTACTTC.

The chain has TRBV28 and TRBJ2-7, with 8 bases fitting TRBD1. Germline V CDR1 and CDR2: MDHEN, SYDVKM. The CDR3 covers 13 residues. Germline trimming cut 9 bases from V and 1 base from J; bases unmatched to any gene: 5. The CDR3 spells CASHQGASYEQYF. CDR3 nucleotides: TGTGCCAGTCACCAGGGGGCATCCTACGAGCAGTACTTC.

This clone was picked up a small number of times. The V gene is TRBV20-1, the J gene TRBJ2-2; D not certain. Trimming took off 5 bases at V and 7 bases at J, with 8 bases between the two ends. The CDR3 consists of 11 residues. Germline CDR1 is DFQATT and CDR2 is SNEGSKA (reference sequence). The CDR3: CSAPRSGELFF. The CDR3 nucleotides are TGCAGTGCTCCCCGGAGCGGGGAGCTGTTTTTT.

This clone was detected only a few times. The chain couples TRBV6-5 to TRBJ1-3, with D possibly being TRBD1 (5 bases). Germline values: CDR1 MNHEY, CDR2 SVGAGI. V was clipped by 4 bases and J by 0 bases, with 7 bases between them. This CDR3 spans 14 amino acids. The CDR3 region has the DNA TGTGCCAGCAGTTTAGACAGCTCTGGAAACACCATATATTTT. The encoded protein is CASSLDSSGNTIYF.

This rearrangement joins TRBV7-6 to TRBJ1-1; D is uncertain. Trimming left V 0 bases short and J 7 bases short, with 15 bases between. There are 15 residues in the CDR3. Germline lookup yields CDR1 SGHVS and CDR2 FNYEAQ. The CDR3 region is CASSLALGPNFEAFF. CDR3 nucleotides: TGTGCCAGCAGCTTAGCACTAGGGCCAAATTTTGAAGCTTTCTTT.

The genes are TRBV19 and TRBJ1-1; perhaps TRBD1 as D (5 bases). CDR1 and CDR2 (germline): LNHDA, SQIVND (reference sequence). The CDR3 runs 13 residues. The V and J ends lost 6 bases and 1 base respectively, with 9 bases between them. The CDR3 DNA follows: TGTGCCAGTAGGCCTACAGGGAACACTGAAGCTTTCTTT. Protein: CASRPTGNTEAFF.

The chain employs TRBV5-1 and TRBJ2-5, with 8 positions matching TRBD2. From germline, CDR1 is SGHRS and CDR2 YFSETQ. This CDR3 has 13 residues. V dropped 4 bases and J dropped 3; count of bases not matched to a gene: 2. CDR3 in amino acids: CASSRTSKETQYF. CDR3 nucleotide sequence: TGCGCCAGCAGCCGGACTAGCAAAGAGACCCAGTACTTC.

The CDR3 region is CAWRNTGTDTQYF. In DNA form, the CDR3 reads TGTGCCTGGAGAAATACAGGGACGGATACGCAGTATTTT. The V and J genes are TRBV30 and TRBJ2-3; a possible D gene is TRBD1 (6 bases). This CDR3 comprises 13 residues. Germline-derived CDR1 and CDR2 are GTSNPN and SVGIG (reference sequence). V was clipped by 3 bases and J by 6 bases, with 13 bases between them. The variable domain in full, completed from reference TRBV30 and TRBJ2-3, reads SQTIHQWPATLVQPVGSPLSLECTVEGTSNPNLYWYRQAAGRGLQLLFYSVGIGQISSEVPQNLSASRPQDRQFILSSKKLLLSDSGFYLCAWRNTGTDTQYFGPGTRLTVL.

The chain couples TRBV29-1 to TRBJ2-5, with D possibly TRBD1 on 6 matching bases. CDR1 SQVTM and CDR2 ANQGSEA come from the germline V gene. CDR3 length: 16 residues. V lost 5 bases and J 0 bases, leaving 19 bases between the germline ends. CDR3 sequence reads: CSVPIPGHRYQETQYF. The CDR3 nucleotides are TGCAGCGTTCCAATTCCGGGACACCGGTACCAAGAGACCCAGTACTTC.